This T cell receptor beta chain is from a study of cytomegalovirus exposure and HLA in healthy donors. Study observations and caveats: In terms of immune exposure information, only CMV serostatus was available. There were reportedly fewer N-insertions in an Asian-associated ancestry cluster than the approximately 700-donor mean, in a later analysis.

About this clone: Antigen unknown.

The CDR3 totals 12 residues. Trimming shortened V by 5 bases and J by 4 bases, and 11 bases separated the two germline ends. Germline CDR1 reads SQVTM; CDR2 reads ANQGSEA. Amplification used 60 Vbeta primers and 13 Jbeta primers. The protocol was immunoSEQ multiplex PCR, while the TCRdb copy is restricted to in-frame clones and leaves out a portion. Here the sample spans some 190,000 clones, about four fifths being singletons. The clonotype comes from a woman aged 25 to 39 in good health and CMV-seronegative. Source material: PBMCs. V usage is TRBV29-1 and J usage is TRBJ1-2, with D possibly TRBD1 on 5 matching bases. In DNA, the CDR3 is TGCAGCGTTCAGGAGCAGGGCTATGGCTACACCTTC. This gives the protein CSVQEQGYGYTF.